This T cell receptor (beta chain) originates from a study of CD8+ T cells in alopecia areata. Investigators sorted PBMCs to obtain both CD4+ and CD8+ T cells. Germline CDR1 is LGHNT and CDR2 is FRNRAP. The V and J ends lost 7 bases and 7 bases respectively, with 8 bases between them. CDR3 length equals 12 residues. Reverse transcription of extracted RNA yielded cDNA, which provided the sequencing template. TCRdb keeps only in-frame clones here, not all; method: immunoSEQ multiplex PCR. The data contain about 150,000 clones, 40% to 60% of them singletons. V and J are TRBV12-5 and TRBJ1-6; D might be TRBD1 (5 bases). The TCR was taken from a human donor with alopecia areata. The sequencing used CD8+ T cells sorted from blood, collected at week 0. The CDR3 loop reads CASAGGNSPLHF. CDR3 DNA: TGTGCTAGTGCCGGGGGAAATTCACCCCTCCACTTT.